This TCR beta chain was retrieved from a study of blood T cells in healthy people across ages. The CDR3 covers 17 residues. With each sample, at least 5 micrograms of total RNA were extracted. Together with a sample-barcoded 5' primer, a J-beta primer mix was included in a second PCR lasting roughly 6 to 12 cycles. Researchers report that each sample yielded at least 2.5 million CDR3-containing paired-end reads. From the 5' RACE reads, TCRdb called clonotypes with MiXCR, one entry per CDR3 protein. The sample has about 1.8 million distinct CDR3 sequences; less than 50% are singletons. The rearrangement links TRBV21-1 to TRBJ2-1; the DNA was not used to check the table's D call, TRBD1. TRBV21-1 is assigned pseudogene status. This TCR derives from a middle-aged woman in good health. Specimen: blood. Here the CDR3 reads CASSARKGELSYNEQFF. The CDR3 DNA sequence: TGTGCCAGCAGCGCTCGAAAAGGGGAACTCTCCTACAATGAGCAGTTCTTC.